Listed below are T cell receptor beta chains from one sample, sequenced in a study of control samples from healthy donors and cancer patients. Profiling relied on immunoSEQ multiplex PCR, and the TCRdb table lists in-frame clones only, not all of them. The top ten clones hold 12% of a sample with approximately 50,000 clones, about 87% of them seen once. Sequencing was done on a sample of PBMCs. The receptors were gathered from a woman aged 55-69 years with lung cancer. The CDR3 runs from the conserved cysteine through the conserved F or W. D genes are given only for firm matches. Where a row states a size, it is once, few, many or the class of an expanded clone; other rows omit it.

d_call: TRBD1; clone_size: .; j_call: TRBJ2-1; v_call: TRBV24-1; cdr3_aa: CATSAAGGSEQFF; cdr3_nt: TGTGCCACCAGTGCAGCAGGGGGCAGTGAGCAGTTCTTC
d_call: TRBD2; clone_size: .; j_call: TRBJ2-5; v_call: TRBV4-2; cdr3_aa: CASSQGLAGETQYF; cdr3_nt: TGTGCCAGCAGCCAAGGGCTAGCGGGAGAGACCCAGTACTTC
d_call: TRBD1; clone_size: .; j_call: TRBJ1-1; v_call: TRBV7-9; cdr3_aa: CASSLTGTGRTEAFF; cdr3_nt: TGTGCCAGCAGCTTGACCGGGACAGGGAGGACTGAAGCTTTCTTT
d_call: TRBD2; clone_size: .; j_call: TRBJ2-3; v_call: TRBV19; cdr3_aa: CASSRRLSGSPSTDTQYF; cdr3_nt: TGTGCCAGTAGTAGAAGACTCAGCGGGAGCCCCAGCACAGATACGCAGTATTTT
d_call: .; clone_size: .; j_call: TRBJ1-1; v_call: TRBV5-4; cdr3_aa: CASSLTRDAPFFF; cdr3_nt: TGTGCCAGCAGCTTGACCCGGGACGCCCCGTTTTTCTTT
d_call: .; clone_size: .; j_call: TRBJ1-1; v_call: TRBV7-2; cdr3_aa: CASSSSRRTTEAFF; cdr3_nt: TGTGCCAGCAGCTCTAGCCGGCGGACCACTGAAGCTTTCTTT
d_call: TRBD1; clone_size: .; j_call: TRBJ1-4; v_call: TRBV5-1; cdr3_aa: CASSGQGAMANEKLFF; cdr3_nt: TGCGCCAGCAGTGGACAGGGGGCGATGGCTAATGAAAAACTGTTTTTT
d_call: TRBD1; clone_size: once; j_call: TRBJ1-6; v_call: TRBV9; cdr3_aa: CASSVGQGVGSPLHF; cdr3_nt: TGTGCCAGCAGCGTTGGACAGGGAGTAGGATCACCCCTCCACTTT
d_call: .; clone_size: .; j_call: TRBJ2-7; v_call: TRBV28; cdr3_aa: CASSLARGQYYEQYF; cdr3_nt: TGTGCCAGCAGTTTAGCCCGCGGACAATATTACGAGCAGTACTTC
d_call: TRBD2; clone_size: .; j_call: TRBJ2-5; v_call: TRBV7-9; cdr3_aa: CASGGEETQYF; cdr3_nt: TGTGCCAGTGGGGGGGAGGAGACCCAGTACTTC
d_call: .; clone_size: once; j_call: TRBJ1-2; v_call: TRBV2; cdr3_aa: CASRTEDGYTF; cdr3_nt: TGTGCCAGCAGGACAGAAGATGGCTACACCTTC
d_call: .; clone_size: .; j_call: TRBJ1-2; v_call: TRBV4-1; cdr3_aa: CASSQEGRDSYGYTF; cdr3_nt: TGCGCCAGCAGCCAAGAGGGACGGGATAGCTATGGCTACACCTTC
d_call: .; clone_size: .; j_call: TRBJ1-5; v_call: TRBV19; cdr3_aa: CASTDADRTVNQPQHF; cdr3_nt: TGTGCCAGTACCGATGCCGACAGGACAGTCAATCAGCCCCAGCATTTT
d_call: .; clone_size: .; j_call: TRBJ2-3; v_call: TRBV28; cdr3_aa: CASSQSADTQYF; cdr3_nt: TGTGCCAGCAGCCAGAGTGCAGATACGCAGTATTTT
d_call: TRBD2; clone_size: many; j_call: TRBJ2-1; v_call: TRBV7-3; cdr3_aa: CASSFSLAGGQGEQFF; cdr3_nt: TGTGCCAGCAGCTTTTCACTAGCGGGGGGACAGGGTGAGCAGTTCTTC
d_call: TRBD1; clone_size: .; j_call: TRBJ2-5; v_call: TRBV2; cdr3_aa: CASNDRDQETQYF; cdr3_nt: TGTGCCAGCAACGACAGGGACCAAGAGACCCAGTACTTC
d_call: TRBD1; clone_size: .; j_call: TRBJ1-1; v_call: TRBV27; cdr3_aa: CASSWEGARATEAFF; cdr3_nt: TGTGCCAGCAGTTGGGAGGGGGCGCGGGCCACTGAAGCTTTCTTT
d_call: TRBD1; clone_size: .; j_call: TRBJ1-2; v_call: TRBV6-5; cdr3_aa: CASSYLGTGSSRGYTF; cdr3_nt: TGTGCCAGCAGTTACTTAGGGACAGGGAGTAGTAGAGGCTACACCTTC
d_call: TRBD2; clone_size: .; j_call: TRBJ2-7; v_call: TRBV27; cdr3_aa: CASSPGGEQYF; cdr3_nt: TGTGCCAGCAGCCCGGGGGGGGAGCAGTACTTC
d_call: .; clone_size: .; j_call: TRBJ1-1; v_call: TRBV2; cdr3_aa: CASSGQLLNTEAFF; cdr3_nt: TGTGCCAGCAGTGGTCAGCTTCTGAACACTGAAGCTTTCTTT
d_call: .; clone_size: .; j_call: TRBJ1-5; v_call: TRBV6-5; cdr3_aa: CASSNAAYQPQHF; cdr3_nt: TGTGCCAGCAGTAACGCAGCGTATCAGCCCCAGCATTTT
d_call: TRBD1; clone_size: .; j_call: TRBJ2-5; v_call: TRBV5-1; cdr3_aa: CASSFTGGETQYF; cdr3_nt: TGCGCCAGCAGCTTCACAGGGGGAGAGACCCAGTACTTC
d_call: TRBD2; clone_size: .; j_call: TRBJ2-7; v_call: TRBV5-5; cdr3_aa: CASSRGAYEQYF; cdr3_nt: TGTGCCAGCAGCCGGGGGGCCTACGAGCAGTACTTC
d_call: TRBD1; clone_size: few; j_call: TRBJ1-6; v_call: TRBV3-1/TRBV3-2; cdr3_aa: CASSQTGDTSPLHF; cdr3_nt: TGTGCCAGCAGCCAGACAGGGGACACCTCTCCCCTCCACTTT
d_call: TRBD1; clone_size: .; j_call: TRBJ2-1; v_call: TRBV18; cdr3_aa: CASSPVGTGYNEQFF; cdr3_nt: TGTGCCAGCTCACCAGTAGGGACAGGGTACAATGAGCAGTTCTTC
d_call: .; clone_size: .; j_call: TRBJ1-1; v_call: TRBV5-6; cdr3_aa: CASSLMAGITEAFF; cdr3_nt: TGTGCCAGCAGCTTGATGGCAGGGATCACTGAAGCTTTCTTT
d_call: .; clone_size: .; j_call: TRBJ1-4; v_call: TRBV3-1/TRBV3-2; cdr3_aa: CASSPGGRWAEKLFF; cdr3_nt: TGTGCCAGCAGCCCTGGGGGGAGGTGGGCCGAAAAACTGTTTTTT
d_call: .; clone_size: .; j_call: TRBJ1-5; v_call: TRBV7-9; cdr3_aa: CASSYGYRRQPQHF; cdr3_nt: TGTGCCAGCAGCTACGGGTATCGGAGACAGCCCCAGCATTTT
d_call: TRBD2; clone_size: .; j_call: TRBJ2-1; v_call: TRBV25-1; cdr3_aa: CASSGTSGTNYNEQFF; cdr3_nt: TGTGCCAGCAGCGGGACTAGCGGGACAAACTACAATGAGCAGTTCTTC